The 10 T cell receptor beta chains in this list originate from one sample, sequenced in a study of graft-versus-host responses after intestinal transplantation. Their recognized antigens are unknown. The table came from immunoSEQ multiplex PCR; TCRdb's copy has only in-frame clones and leaves some out. The data show roughly 100,000 clones, with 80% to 95% seen just once and 0.95% to 1.5% held by the top ten. Sequenced material: unstimulated CD8+ T cells sorted from spleen or lymph node cells, taken before intestinal transplant. These receptors all stem from a human donor who received an intestinal transplant.

This clone was seen just once. This rearrangement joins TRBV4-3 to TRBJ2-7, with 7 bases matching TRBD1. CDR1 is LGHNA, CDR2 YSLEER, per germline. The CDR3 has 14 amino acids. Trimming removed 4 bases from V and 6 bases from J; junction bases left unmatched: 9. This chain's CDR3 is CASSPTRQGTEQYF. The CDR3 DNA reads as TGCGCCAGCAGCCCGACCAGACAGGGTACCGAGCAGTACTTC.

The J gene is TRBJ2-2, the V gene TRBV10-3; weak D call: TRBD1 (5 bases). The CDR3 extends over 16 amino acids. Per germline, CDR1 ENHRY and CDR2 SYGVKD. Trimming stripped 4 bases from V and 3 bases from J, with 15 bases between. In DNA form, the CDR3 reads TGTGCCATCAGTGGGGGCCCCGTAAGGGACACCGGGGAGCTGTTTTTT. It translates to CAISGGPVRDTGELFF.

The rearrangement uses TRBV6-1 and TRBJ2-1; TRBD1 matches at 8 bases. The CDR3 is 13 residues long. Trimming removed 10 bases from V and 4 bases from J; junction bases left unmatched: 6. Germline CDR1 is MNHNS and CDR2 is SASEGT. The CDR3 DNA follows: TGTGCCAACGGACAGGGTCTGTACAATGAGCAGTTCTTC. As protein: CANGQGLYNEQFF.

This chain uses TRBV11-2 with TRBJ2-5; a possible D gene is TRBD1 (6 bases). CDR1 SGHAT and CDR2 FQNNGV come from the germline V gene. Deletions cut 2 bases from V and 5 bases from J, with 12 bases between. This CDR3 has 14 residues. CDR3 in amino acids: CASSLIGRGETQYF. CDR3 in DNA: TGTGCCAGCAGCTTAATAGGCAGGGGTGAGACCCAGTACTTC.

This clone appeared a few times. The chain has TRBV2 and TRBJ2-5; D is perhaps TRBD1 (6 bases). This CDR3 is built from 15 residues. CDR1 and CDR2 (germline): SNHLY, FYNNEI. V gave up 0 bases and J gave up 2 bases, with 10 bases separating them. CDR3 in DNA: TGTGCCAGCAGTGAAGCGGGGGCTGCTCAAGAGACCCAGTACTTC. Its protein product is CASSEAGAAQETQYF.

The V call is TRBV30, the J call TRBJ1-2; a weak D match, TRBD1 (6 bases). This CDR3 contains 11 residues. V shed 8 bases and J shed 6 bases, with 13 bases lying between them. Germline V CDR1 and CDR2: GTSNPN, SVGIG (reference sequence). CDR3 DNA: TGTGCCGTCGAGGGGGAGAATGGCTACACCTTC. This sequence encodes CAVEGENGYTF.

The chain joins TRBV5-4 to TRBJ1-1; maybe TRBD1 (6 bases). The CDR3 has 14 residues. V lost 2 bases and J lost 1, with 9 bases in between. CDR1 and CDR2 (germline): SGHNT, YYREEE (reference sequence). The CDR3 region has the DNA TGTGCCAGCAGCTTTAGCAGGGGGAACACTGAAGCTTTCTTT. It codes for CASSFSRGNTEAFF.

The genes are TRBV5-4 and TRBJ2-1; D gene uncertain. Trimming took 0 bases from V and 2 from J, leaving 9 bases between them. This CDR3 has 15 amino acids. The germline gives CDR1 SGHNT, CDR2 YYREEE (reference sequence). CDR3 in amino acids: CASSLVALPYNEQFF. Written as DNA, the CDR3 is TGTGCCAGCAGCTTGGTAGCTCTCCCCTACAATGAGCAGTTCTTC.

On this clone: At one of its ends the junction is not consistent with the germline gene, which may arise from a read error. V usage is TRBV5-6 and J usage is TRBJ1-6; D is perhaps TRBD1 (6 bases). Germline CDR1 is SGHDT and CDR2 is YYEEEE. This CDR3 comprises 15 residues. CDR3 coding DNA: TGTGCCAGCAGTTTGGGACACTTGGGAAATTCACCCCTCCACTTT. Protein: CASSLGHLGNSPLHF.

In this sample, this clone turned up once. J is TRBJ2-5 and V is TRBV7-7; D assignment may be TRBD1 or TRBD2 (5 bases each). The CDR3 is made up of 15 amino acids. Trimming stripped 4 bases from V and 5 bases from J, with 17 bases between. Germline CDR1 is SSHAT and CDR2 is FNYEAQ (reference sequence). The CDR3 loop reads CASSSTGTPGETQYF. CDR3 bases: TGTGCCAGCAGCTCTACCGGGACCCCCGGGGAGACCCAGTACTTC. Using reference TRBV7-7 and TRBJ2-5 for the parts outside the CDR3, the full variable domain is GAGVSQSPRYKVTKRGQDVTLRCDPISSHATLYWYQQALGQGPEFLTYFNYEAQPDKSGLPSDRFSAERPEGSISTLTIQRTEQRDSAMYRCASSSTGTPGETQYFGPGTRLLVL.